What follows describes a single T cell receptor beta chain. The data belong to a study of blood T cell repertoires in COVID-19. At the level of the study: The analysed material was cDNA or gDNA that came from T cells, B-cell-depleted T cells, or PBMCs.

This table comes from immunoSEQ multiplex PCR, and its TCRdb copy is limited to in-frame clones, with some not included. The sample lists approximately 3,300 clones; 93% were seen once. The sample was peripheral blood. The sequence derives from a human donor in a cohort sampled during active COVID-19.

CDR3 DNA: TGTGCCAGCAGCGCGGGGGACCCCGGCACAGATACGCAGTATTTT. Translation gives CASSAGDPGTDTQYF. The rearrangement uses TRBV7-7 and TRBJ2-3, with 7 bases lining up with TRBD2. Trimming took 5 bases from V and 1 from J; bases not matched to a gene: 6. The CDR3 has 15 residues. Germline assignment: CDR1 SSHAT and CDR2 FNYEAQ (reference sequence).